Below, one T cell receptor (beta chain) is given with its context. The target antigen is unknown. The PCR had 60 Vbeta and 13 Jbeta primers. Some clones are missing from TCRdb's copy, which holds only in-frame ones; the method was immunoSEQ multiplex PCR. Of about 150,000 clones in the sample, about 75% are singletons; the top ten hold 1.5% to 2%. These data originate in a study of cytomegalovirus exposure and HLA in healthy donors. Whole-study findings and limits: TCR beta V- and J-gene trimming was later associated with a missense DCLRE1C variant. The study recorded some 160 TCR beta chains that were cytomegalovirus-associated. Equally common other TCR beta chains were less clonally expanded than HLA-associated ones, a later analysis found.

These donors, healthy bone marrow donors, were studied. Germline V gives CDR1 LGHNA, CDR2 YSLEER. The CDR3 is made up of 17 amino acids. Germline trimming cut 4 bases from V and 3 bases from J; bases unmatched to any gene: 7. The rearrangement links TRBV4-3 to TRBJ2-2; 11 positions match TRBD2. Sequenced sample: PBMCs. This TCR was recovered from a woman aged 25 to 39 in good health and CMV-seronegative. In nucleotides, the CDR3 is TGCGCCAGCAGCCTCCAACTAGCGGGGGCCTACACCGGGGAGCTGTTTTTT. Translation gives CASSLQLAGAYTGELFF.